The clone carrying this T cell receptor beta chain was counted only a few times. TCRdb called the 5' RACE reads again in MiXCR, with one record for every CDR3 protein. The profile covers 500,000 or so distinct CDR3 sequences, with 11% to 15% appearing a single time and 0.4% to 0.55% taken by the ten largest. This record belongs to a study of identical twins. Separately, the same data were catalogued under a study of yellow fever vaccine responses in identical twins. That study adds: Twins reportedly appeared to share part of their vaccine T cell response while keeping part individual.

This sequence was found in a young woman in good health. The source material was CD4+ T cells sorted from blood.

CDR3 protein: CASSGWDRENEQFF. In DNA form, the CDR3 reads TGCGCCAGCAGCGGCTGGGACAGGGAGAATGAGCAGTTCTTC. The chain employs TRBV5-1 and TRBJ2-1; 9 nucleotides match TRBD1. The trim removed 4 bases at V and 7 bases at J, leaving 6 bases unmatched. Germline V gene lookup returns CDR1 SGHRS and CDR2 YFSETQ. The length of the CDR3 is 14 residues.